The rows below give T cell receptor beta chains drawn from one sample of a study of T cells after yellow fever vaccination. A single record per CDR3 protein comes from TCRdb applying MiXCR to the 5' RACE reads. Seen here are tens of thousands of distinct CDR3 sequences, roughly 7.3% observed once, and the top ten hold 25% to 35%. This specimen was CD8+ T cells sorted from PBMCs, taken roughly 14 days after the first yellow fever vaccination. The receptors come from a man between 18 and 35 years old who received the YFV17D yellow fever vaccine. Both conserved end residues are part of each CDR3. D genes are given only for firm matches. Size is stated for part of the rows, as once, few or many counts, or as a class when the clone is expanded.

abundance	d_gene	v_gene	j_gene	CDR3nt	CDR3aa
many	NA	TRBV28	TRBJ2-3	TGTGCCAGCAGCTGGGGGGATACGCAGTATTTT	CASSWGDTQYF
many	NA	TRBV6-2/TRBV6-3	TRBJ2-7	TGTGCCAGCAGTTACCCCCGCGAGCTAACCTACGAGCAGTACTTC	CASSYPRELTYEQYF
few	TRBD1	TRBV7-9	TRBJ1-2	TGTGCCAGCAGCCGTTGGGACAGATTTAACTATGGCTACACCTTC	CASSRWDRFNYGYTF
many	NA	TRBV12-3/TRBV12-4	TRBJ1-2	TGTGCCAGCACCTTAGGGCCCCTAGGTGGCTACACCTTC	CASTLGPLGGYTF
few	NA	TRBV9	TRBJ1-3	TGTGCCAGCGGAAATACAGGGTCCGGCCTGAACACCATATATTTT	CASGNTGSGLNTIYF
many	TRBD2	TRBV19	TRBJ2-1	TGTGCCAGTAGGCGACTAGCGGGGTCCTACAATGAGCAGTTCTTC	CASRRLAGSYNEQFF
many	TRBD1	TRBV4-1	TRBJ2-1	TGCGCCAGCAGCCAAGATAACGGGGACAGCCTCTACAATGAGCAGTTCTTC	CASSQDNGDSLYNEQFF
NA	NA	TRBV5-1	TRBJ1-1	TGCGCCAGCAGCTTGGGTGGGGGAATCACTGAAGCTTTCTTT	CASSLGGGITEAFF
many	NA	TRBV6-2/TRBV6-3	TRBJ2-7	TGTGCCAGCAGTTACCCCCGACGGGGCTACGAGCAGTACTTC	CASSYPRRGYEQYF
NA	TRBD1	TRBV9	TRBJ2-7	TGTGCCAGCAGCCCAGACGCCGGGACAGCCTACGAGCAGTACTTC	CASSPDAGTAYEQYF
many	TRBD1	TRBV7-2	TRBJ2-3	TGTGCCAGCAGCTTAGGGACAGGCTATAGCACAGATACGCAGTATTTT	CASSLGTGYSTDTQYF
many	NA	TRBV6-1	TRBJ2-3	TGTGCCAGCAGGGGGGGGGCGGCAGATACGCAGTATTTT	CASRGGAADTQYF
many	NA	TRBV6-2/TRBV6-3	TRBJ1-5	TGTGCCAGCAGTTACTCGGGGGCGTTCAATCAGCCCCAGCATTTT	CASSYSGAFNQPQHF
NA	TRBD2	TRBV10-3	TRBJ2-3	TGTGCCATCAGTGGGGACTACAGAAGGGCAGATACGCAGTATTTT	CAISGDYRRADTQYF
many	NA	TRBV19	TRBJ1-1	TGTGCCAGTGGGGCCTTGATGAACACTGAAGCTTTCTTT	CASGALMNTEAFF
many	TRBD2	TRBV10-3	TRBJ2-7	TGTGCCATGAGCGGGGACGTAGGGTACGAGCAGTACTTC	CAMSGDVGYEQYF
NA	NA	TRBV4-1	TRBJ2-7	TGCGCCAGCAGCCAAGAAAGGACAACCTACGAGCAGTACTTC	CASSQERTTYEQYF
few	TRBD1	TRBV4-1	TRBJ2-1	TGCGCCAGCAGCGGGGGTCAGGGGGCGGCCGTGGTACAGAGCTCCTACAATGAGCAGTTCTTC	CASSGGQGAAVVQSSYNEQFF
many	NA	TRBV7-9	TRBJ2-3	TGTGCCAGCACGACAGAAACAGATACGCAGTATTTT	CASTTETDTQYF
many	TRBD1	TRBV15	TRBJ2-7	TGTGCCACCAGCAGAGAACAGGGGGGATGGTACGAGCAGTACTTC	CATSREQGGWYEQYF
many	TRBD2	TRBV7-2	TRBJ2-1	TGTGCCAGCAGCCTATTAGCGGGGGGGTACAATGAGCAGTTCTTC	CASSLLAGGYNEQFF
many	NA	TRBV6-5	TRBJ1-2	TGTGCCAGCAGTTACTCTACGGGTGCTAATGGCTACACCTTC	CASSYSTGANGYTF